The rows below give T cell receptor beta chains drawn from one sample of a study of response to subunit inactivated influenza vaccine. Via MiXCR, TCRdb re-called the RT-PCR reads, giving one row per CDR3 protein. The repertoire has 500,000 or so distinct CDR3 sequences, approximately 15% of them found once; the top ten carry less than 4%. The sample in question was CD4+ T cells sorted from PBMCs, obtained around 2 years after vaccination. Receptors originate from a man aged 50 to 75 who received an inactivated influenza vaccine. Each CDR3 is given with its conserved first and last residue. Fields, in order: CDR3 protein, V gene.

CASSTNLHGISEQFF,TRBV9
CASSQTTSASYEQYF,TRBV9
CASSRGRGNTIYF,TRBV3-1
CAWSNEGYPTWEQYF,TRBV30
CATTPGTREKLFF,TRBV6-6
CATRTSVTDTQYF,TRBV24-1
CASSLANMYNEQFF,TRBV12-3/TRBV12-4
CASSLERDRTYEQYF,TRBV5-5
CASSSLGVYTEAFF,TRBV12-3/TRBV12-4
CASSLTSGRAVAGELFF,TRBV11-2
CASSPRDRRLGGNQPQHF,TRBV4-1